The TCR beta chain under discussion was sequenced for a study of beta chain features in type 1 diabetes. Of note for this clone: Its target is unknown.

One heparinised blood draw averaging approximately 100 mL was given by each donor. Sort purity for all populations was recorded as exceeding 98%. Expressed TCRB transcripts were sequenced, since all the RNA that had been isolated was reverse transcribed. This table comes from immunoSEQ multiplex PCR, and its TCRdb copy is limited to in-frame clones, with some not included. In the table there are some 160,000 clones, about 10% of which are singletons. Study results and caveats: Among all four CD4+ subsets, Type 1 diabetes patients had TCRB CDR3s that were moderately but significantly shorter. VDJ junctions in type 1 diabetes patients carried more deletions and fewer insertions.

Input material: central memory CD4+ T cells from blood. This clonotype was sampled from a woman aged 30 to 39 with type 1 diabetes.

CDR3 bases: TGTGCCAGCAGAGACGGCGATCGGGTGGAAAAACTGTTTTTT. Amino acids: CASRDGDRVEKLFF. The chain has TRBV6-5 and TRBJ1-4; D unresolved. The CDR3 covers 14 residues. CDR1 and CDR2 from the germline V gene are MNHEY and SVGAGI. The V end was cut by 6 bases, the J end by 8 bases, with 16 bases between.